This T cell receptor (beta chain) was sequenced during a study of beta chain features in type 1 diabetes. Across the whole study: Patients and healthy donors were similar in age, gender and cell yields. All of the samples together had approximately 100,000,000 sorted cells examined. Whole-study results and caveats: For TCRB rearrangement, an influence of HLA type remained unresolved here. Insertions were fewer and deletions more numerous at VDJ junctions in type 1 diabetes patients.

What was sequenced were expressed TCRB transcripts, since all of the isolated RNA had been reverse transcribed. The assay was immunoSEQ multiplex PCR, and TCRdb's table has in-frame clones only and misses some. The repertoire has around 250,000 clones, around 14% of them found once; the top ten carry approximately 0.024%. With respect to this clone: Its antigen is not known.

The CDR3 loop spans 19 amino acids. The germline V gene encodes CDR1 SEHNR and CDR2 FQNEAQ (reference sequence). V lost 2 bases and J 0 bases, leaving 22 bases between the germline ends. The sample consisted of naive CD4+ T cells from blood. This TCR was recovered from a woman between 40 and 55 years old in good health. The rearrangement uses TRBV7-9 and TRBJ2-5, with D perhaps matching TRBD1 (5 bases). Here the CDR3 reads CASSLNPPPPDSYQETQYF. The CDR3 nucleotides read TGTGCCAGCAGCTTAAACCCCCCCCCGCCCGACAGTTACCAAGAGACCCAGTACTTC.